This T cell receptor (beta chain) was retrieved from a study of blood T cell repertoires in COVID-19. Overall study: The origin of the acute and convalescent COVID-19 samples was the United States, Italy and Spain. T cells, B-cell-depleted T cells, or PBMCs supplied cDNA or gDNA.

Per the original data handling: Nucleated cell counts were estimated from reference gene primer amplification. TCRdb's copy holds only in-frame clones and misses some; the assay was immunoSEQ multiplex PCR. That table supplies the V and J calls and clone size; D and trimming were determined from the DNA. The data show some 150,000 clones, 75% to 85% seen once. Germline assignment: CDR1 ENHRY and CDR2 SYGVKD. V was clipped by 0 bases and J by 4 bases, with 12 bases between them. The CDR3 has 15 residues. The sample comprised peripheral blood. This chain joins TRBV10-3 and TRBJ1-1; D remains unclear. This receptor was taken from a woman aged 45-60 years in a cohort sampled during active or convalescent COVID-19. Here the CDR3 reads CAISESPGSGTEAFF. For the CDR3, the DNA is TGTGCCATCAGTGAGTCGCCGGGGTCGGGCACTGAAGCTTTCTTT.